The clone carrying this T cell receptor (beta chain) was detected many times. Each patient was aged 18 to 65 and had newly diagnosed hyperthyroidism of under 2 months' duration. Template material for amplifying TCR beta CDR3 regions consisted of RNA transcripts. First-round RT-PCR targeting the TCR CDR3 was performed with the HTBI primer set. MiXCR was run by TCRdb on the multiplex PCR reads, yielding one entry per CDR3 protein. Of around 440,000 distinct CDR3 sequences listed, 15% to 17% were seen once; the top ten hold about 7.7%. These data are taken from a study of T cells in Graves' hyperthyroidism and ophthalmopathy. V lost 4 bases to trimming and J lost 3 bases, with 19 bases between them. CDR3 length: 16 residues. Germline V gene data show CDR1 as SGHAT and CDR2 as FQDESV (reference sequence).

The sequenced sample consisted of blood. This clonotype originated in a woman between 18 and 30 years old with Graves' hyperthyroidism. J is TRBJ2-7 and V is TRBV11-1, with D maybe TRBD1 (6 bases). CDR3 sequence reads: CASSSRTAPAYYEQYF. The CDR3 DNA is TGTGCCAGCAGCTCAAGGACAGCCCCGGCGTACTACGAGCAGTACTTC.